These 24 T cell receptor beta chains came from one sample sequenced in a study of molecular identifiers for immune sequencing clone quantification. TCRdb reanalysed the PCR reads using MiXCR and keeps one entry per CDR3 protein. Seen here are more than 450,000 distinct CDR3 sequences, around 23% observed once, and the top ten hold under 0.85%. The sample was naive CD8+ T cells from blood, with Jurkat cell RNA spiked in. Indicated subset: FACS-sorted CD8+CD4-CCR7+CD45RA+ naive T cells. Source of these receptors: a human donor in good health. Some libraries in this study had Jurkat cell RNA spiked in.

With respect to this clonotype: This may arise from a read error, as a much more abundant clone is one base away. The chain couples TRBV6-5 to TRBJ2-4, with 7 positions matching TRBD1. The CDR3 loop spans 18 amino acids. Germline CDR1 MNHEY, CDR2 SVGAGI. The ends lost 5 bases at V and 5 bases at J; junction bases unmatched: 18. CDR3 in DNA: TGTGCCAGCAGTAAACACCCCCTAGGACAGGCGGACGAAAACATTCAGTACTTC. This translates into CASSKHPLGQADENIQYF.

A word on this clonotype: The CDR3 does not close with the conserved phenylalanine or tryptophan, likely indicating a read error. This sequence joins TRBV28 and TRBJ2-3, with 12 bases lining up with TRBD2. Germline CDR1 MDHEN, CDR2 SYDVKM. The CDR3 has 19 residues. The ends lost 3 bases at V and 0 bases at J; junction bases unmatched: 10. CDR3 DNA: TGTGCCAGCAGTTTTCGACTAGCGGGAGAGATTCCTAGCACAGATACGCAGTATTCT. This gives the protein CASSFRLAGEIPSTDTQYS.

In its sample, this clonotype was seen many times. The V and J genes are TRBV28 and TRBJ1-2; 8 bases map to TRBD1. The ends lost 3 bases at V and 0 bases at J; junction bases unmatched: 3. The CDR3 has 15 residues. Germline V CDR1 and CDR2: MDHEN, SYDVKM. CDR3 amino acids: CASSFQGAANYGYTF. CDR3 in DNA: TGTGCCAGCAGTTTCCAGGGGGCAGCTAACTATGGCTACACCTTC.

In regard to this clonotype: Given a much more abundant clone one base away, this may be a read error. The chain recombines TRBV7-6 with TRBJ2-1, with D possibly being TRBD1 (6 bases). CDR3 length: 16 amino acids. Germline CDR1 SGHVS, CDR2 FNYEAQ. This CDR3 is CASSLSLGQLYNEQLF. CDR3 sequence (DNA): TGTGCCAGCAGCTTAAGCCTCGGACAGCTCTACAATGAGCAGCTCTTC.

Comments on this clonotype: Sequence at one end of the junction differs from germline and may be a read error. This chain connects TRBV29-1 to TRBJ1-5; possibly TRBD1 for D (5 bases). The germline V gene encodes CDR1 SQVTM and CDR2 ANQGSEA. This CDR3 has 13 residues. DNA of the CDR3: TGCAGCGTAGTCGACAGCTACAATCAGCCCCAGCGTTTT. This translates into CSVVDSYNQPQRF.

CDR3: CASSDSPDGSTNEKLFF. The CDR3 DNA follows: TGTGCCAGCAGCGACAGCCCTGATGGGTCAACTAATGAAAAACTGTTTTTT. The chain joins TRBV9 to TRBJ1-4, with D hard to call. The CDR3 covers 17 residues. The germline V gene has CDR1 SGDLS and CDR2 YYNGEE. V gave up 3 bases and J gave up 0 bases, with 15 bases separating them.

This chain connects TRBV4-1 to TRBJ1-1; no reliable D call. The ends were cut back, 1 base at V and 2 bases at J, with 8 bases in the middle. The length of the CDR3 is 14 residues. CDR1 and CDR2 from the germline V gene are MGHRA and YSYEKL. DNA of the CDR3: TGCGCCAGCAGCCAAGTCCCGGGAAACACTGAAGCTTTCTTT. Amino acids: CASSQVPGNTEAFF.

This chain connects TRBV9 to TRBJ2-7; 9 nucleotides match TRBD2. Germline V gene data show CDR1 as SGDLS and CDR2 as YYNGEE. The CDR3 sequence is 17 residues long. V lost 3 bases and J lost 6; bases outside the gene matches: 16. The CDR3 here is CASSGTLAGSRLGEQYF. The CDR3 DNA reads TGTGCCAGCAGCGGGACTCTAGCGGGGAGCCGCCTCGGCGAGCAGTACTTC. Full variable domain (rest looked up from reference TRBV9 and TRBJ2-7): DSGVTQTPKHLITATGQRVTLRCSPRSGDLSVYWYQQSLDQGLQFLIQYYNGEERAKGNILERFSAQQFPDLHSELNLSSLELGDSALYFCASSGTLAGSRLGEQYFGPGTRLTVT.

Comment on this clonotype: This sequence may be a read error, since a much larger clone differs from it by one base. J is TRBJ1-3 and V is TRBV9, with D uncertain. Germline CDR1 and CDR2: SGDLS and YYNGEE. The CDR3 loop spans 16 amino acids. The CDR3 DNA reads as TGTGCCAGCAGCGTAGACCGGGGAAGCTCTGGAAACATCATATATTTT. It translates to CASSVDRGSSGNIIYF.

V gene TRBV4-1 combines with J gene TRBJ2-7; 10 bases are shared with TRBD1. From germline, CDR1 is MGHRA and CDR2 YSYEKL. The CDR3 sequence is 16 residues long. V lost 4 bases and J lost 2; bases outside the gene matches: 8. The CDR3 region has the DNA TGCGCCAGCAGCCCTACGACCGGGACAGGGGCCTACGAGCAGTACTTC. Its translation is CASSPTTGTGAYEQYF.

Details on this clonotype: Germline and junction disagree at one end, which may indicate a read error. The chain combines TRBV7-9 with TRBJ2-3; the match to TRBD1 covers 7 bases. CDR1 and CDR2 (germline): SEHNR, FQNEAQ (reference sequence). This CDR3 is 15 amino acids long. The CDR3 region has the DNA TGTGCCGGCAGCTTAGCCGGCACAGGGGAAGATACGCAGTATTTT. The encoded protein is CAGSLAGTGEDTQYF.

The chain joins TRBV28 to TRBJ2-5; D unresolved. The CDR3 is 15 amino acids. The V gene's germline CDR1 is MDHEN and CDR2 SYDVKM. V was shortened by 2 bases and J by 0 bases, with 10 bases between the two germline ends. CDR3 loop: CASSLRQRNQETQYF. CDR3 DNA: TGTGCCAGCAGTTTAAGGCAGAGAAACCAAGAGACCCAGTACTTC. Supplemented by reference TRBV28 and TRBJ2-5, the full variable domain reads DVKVTQSSRYLVKRTGEKVFLECVQDMDHENMFWYRQDPGLGLRLIYFSYDVKMKEKGDIPEGYSVSREKKERFSLILESASTNQTSMYLCASSLRQRNQETQYFGPGTRLLVL.

The chain carries TRBV4-2 and TRBJ2-7, with D perhaps matching TRBD1 or TRBD2 (5 bases each). Germline V gene lookup returns CDR1 LGHNA and CDR2 YNFKEQ. The CDR3 extends over 16 amino acids. V lost 0 bases and J 5 bases, leaving 17 bases between the germline ends. As DNA, the CDR3 is TGTGCCAGCAGCCAAGATCTCCGAGAGGGACGGGACGAGCAGTACTTC. Protein: CASSQDLREGRDEQYF.

This chain connects TRBV7-9 to TRBJ2-3; D gene uncertain. Deletions cut 5 bases from V and 5 bases from J, with 11 bases between. CDR3 length: 13 amino acids. Germline V gene data show CDR1 as SEHNR and CDR2 as FQNEAQ (reference sequence). CDR3 bases: TGTGCCAGCAGCCCCTTGGGCGGAGATACGCAGTATTTT. Its protein is CASSPLGGDTQYF.

This clonotype has just a few counts. The chain is built from TRBV19 and TRBJ1-1; possibly TRBD1 for D (5 bases). V shed 6 bases and J shed 0 bases, with 17 bases lying between them. The CDR3 length is 16 residues. Germline CDR1 LNHDA, CDR2 SQIVND (reference sequence). CDR3: CASSRGDDSVNTEAFF. DNA for the CDR3: TGTGCCAGTAGCAGAGGAGACGACAGCGTGAACACTGAAGCTTTCTTT.

Only a few counts were recorded for this clonotype. This chain joins TRBV12-3 or TRBV12-4 and TRBJ2-3, with D possibly being TRBD1 (5 bases). V was clipped by 6 bases and J by 1 base, with 17 bases between them. The CDR3 covers 16 residues. The CDR3 loop is CASRPQGFGGTDTQYF. DNA for the CDR3: TGTGCCAGCAGACCGCAGGGATTTGGCGGCACAGATACGCAGTATTTT.

In this sample, this clonotype turned up many times. The chain is built from TRBV24-1 and TRBJ2-3, with 8 bases fitting TRBD1. The CDR3 spans 15 residues. Unmatched junction bases numbered 4, after V lost 2 bases and J lost 4 bases. Germline V gene lookup returns CDR1 KGHDR and CDR2 SFDVKD. Here the CDR3 reads CATSDYLDRADTQYF. CDR3 bases: TGTGCCACCAGTGATTACCTGGACAGGGCAGATACGCAGTATTTT.

This chain uses TRBV7-2 with TRBJ2-3, with TRBD2 matching over 10 bases. V was pared by 2 bases and J by 1 base, with 9 bases of the junction left unmatched. This CDR3 is built from 18 residues. The V gene's germline CDR1 is SGHTA and CDR2 FQGNSA. CDR3 nucleotides: TGTGCCAGCAGCTTACACCCAACAGGGACTAGCGGCACAGATACGCAGTATTTT. It yields the protein CASSLHPTGTSGTDTQYF.

Comments on this clonotype: The junction shows a germline mismatch at one end, possibly a read error. The chain couples TRBV9 to TRBJ1-1; 9 nucleotides agree with TRBD1. The CDR3 length is 15 residues. CDR1 is SGDLS, CDR2 YYNGEE, per germline. The CDR3 DNA reads TGTGCCGGCAGCCCAACAGGGGGCCGTGGCACTGAAGCTTTCTTT. This sequence encodes CAGSPTGGRGTEAFF.

In its sample, this clonotype was seen a few times. V and J are TRBV12-3 or TRBV12-4 and TRBJ1-5; a possible D gene is TRBD1 (5 bases). This CDR3 spans 12 amino acids. The V end lost 5 bases, the J end lost 5 bases, and 7 bases lay between the germline ends. The CDR3 DNA reads as TGTGCCAGCAGTGCGGGGGATCAGCCCCAGCATTTT. Translating it yields CASSAGDQPQHF.

This clonotype was observed at least ten times. This chain uses TRBV7-3 with TRBJ2-2, with 7 bases aligning to TRBD2. CDR1 is SGHTA, CDR2 FQGTGA, per germline. This CDR3 comprises 16 residues. The ends lost 10 bases at V and 3 bases at J; junction bases unmatched: 14. The CDR3 loop reads CAILPRVAGYTGELFF. In DNA form, the CDR3 reads TGTGCCATCCTTCCCCGGGTAGCGGGTTACACCGGGGAGCTGTTTTTT.

The CDR3 sequence: CAISEKEGTDTQYF. DNA of the CDR3: TGTGCCATCAGTGAGAAGGAGGGTACAGATACGCAGTATTTT. The V and J genes are TRBV10-3 and TRBJ2-3, with TRBD2 as a possible D gene (6 bases). The germline V gene has CDR1 ENHRY and CDR2 SYGVKD. The CDR3 sequence is 14 residues long. Trimming took 2 bases from V and 3 from J, leaving 9 bases between them.

This clonotype came up a few times. The chain joins TRBV18 to TRBJ2-2, with TRBD2 as a possible D gene (5 bases). The germline V and J ends were trimmed by 3 bases and 5 bases, with 16 bases remaining between them. Looked up from germline, CDR1 is KGHSH and CDR2 is LQKENI. The CDR3 is 16 residues long. CDR3 bases: TGTGCCAGCTCACCCCCCGGGAACCTCAGGACCGGGGAGCTGTTTTTT. Amino acids: CASSPPGNLRTGELFF.

This clonotype was seen a few times. This rearrangement joins TRBV30 to TRBJ2-5; D is perhaps TRBD2 (5 bases). The CDR3 consists of 17 residues. V was shortened by 8 bases and J by 5 bases, with 30 bases between the two germline ends. The germline gives CDR1 GTSNPN, CDR2 SVGIG (reference sequence). CDR3: CAHSEGGSAKQMETQYF. The DNA for the CDR3 is TGTGCCCACTCCGAAGGAGGTAGCGCAAAACAGATGGAGACCCAGTACTTC. The full variable domain, completed using reference TRBV30 and TRBJ2-5, is SQTIHQWPATLVQPVGSPLSLECTVEGTSNPNLYWYRQAAGRGLQLLFYSVGIGQISSEVPQNLSASRPQDRQFILSSKKLLLSDSGFYLCAHSEGGSAKQMETQYFGPGTRLLVL.